Below are 26 T cell receptor beta chains sequenced from a single sample in a study of blood T cell repertoires in COVID-19. Produced via immunoSEQ multiplex PCR; TCRdb's table is partial and in-frame only. Altogether about 160,000 clones are present, around 86% being singletons, with the ten largest covering 10% to 15%. The sequencing input was peripheral blood. These receptors were obtained from a man aged 70 or older who had recovered from COVID-19.

The genes are TRBV12-2 and TRBJ2-3; TRBD2 was called by the table and not checked on the DNA. TRBV12-2 is listed as a pseudogene. CDR3 length: 16 amino acids. The CDR3: CARTRWTSGSTDTQYF. CDR3 sequence (DNA): TGTGCAAGGACGAGATGGACTAGCGGGAGCACAGATACGCAGTATTTT.

The genes are TRBV20-1 and TRBJ2-3; 12 bases fit TRBD2. J was trimmed by 5 bases and V by 3 bases; bases with no gene match: 9. CDR3 length equals 16 residues. Germline CDR1 DFQATT, CDR2 SNEGSKA (reference sequence). CDR3 DNA: TGCAGTGCTAGTCCCCGGACTAGCGGGAAGGGAGATACGCAGTATTTT. Amino acid sequence: CSASPRTSGKGDTQYF.

The chain joins TRBV19 to TRBJ1-6, with D maybe TRBD1 (6 bases). Trimming cost V 6 bases and J 9 bases, with 18 bases left between them. The CDR3 sequence is 15 residues long. Looked up from germline, CDR1 is LNHDA and CDR2 is SQIVND (reference sequence). The CDR3 reads CASREDRRKSSPLHF. CDR3 in DNA: TGTGCCAGTAGGGAAGACAGGCGGAAGAGTTCACCCCTCCACTTT.

This rearrangement joins TRBV10-3 to TRBJ2-3; the D gene is possibly TRBD2 (6 bases). Trimming shortened V by 8 bases and J by 0 bases, and 9 bases separated the two germline ends. The CDR3 consists of 13 residues. Germline CDR1 ENHRY, CDR2 SYGVKD. CDR3 loop: CAIGGNSTDTQYF. The DNA for the CDR3 is TGTGCCATCGGCGGGAATAGCACAGATACGCAGTATTTT.

The chain joins TRBV12-3 or TRBV12-4 to TRBJ2-7, with D maybe TRBD1 (5 bases). Trimming shortened V by 5 bases and J by 2 bases, and 10 bases separated the two germline ends. The CDR3 contains 13 residues. CDR3 region: CASSVPGTYEQYF. CDR3 coding DNA: TGTGCCAGCAGTGTCCCAGGGACCTACGAGCAGTACTTC.

The J gene is TRBJ2-5, the V gene TRBV7-2; tentatively, D is TRBD1 (6 bases). CDR1 is SGHTA and CDR2 is FQGNSA in the germline V gene. The V end lost 6 bases, the J end lost 4 bases, and 12 bases lay between the germline ends. The CDR3 sequence is 13 residues long. The CDR3 coding sequence is TGTGCCAGCAGACTACAGGGTACAGAGACCCAGTACTTC. It encodes CASRLQGTETQYF.

The CDR3 DNA reads TGTGCCAGCAGCCCCCGGACAGAGCCCTCTGGAAACACCATATATTTT. Translation gives CASSPRTEPSGNTIYF. The J gene is TRBJ1-3, the V gene TRBV5-5, with a weak D call TRBD1 (6 bases). This CDR3 spans 16 amino acids. The V gene lost 4 bases and the J gene lost 0 bases, with 14 bases spanning the gap. CDR1 is SGHKS, CDR2 YYEKEE, per germline (reference sequence).

This chain's CDR3 is CAISVSGQFEGYTF. The CDR3 DNA reads TGTGCCATCAGTGTGTCGGGACAGTTTGAGGGCTACACCTTC. The chain recombines TRBV10-3 with TRBJ1-2; 7 bases map to TRBD1. The CDR3 consists of 14 residues. Germline lookup yields CDR1 ENHRY and CDR2 SYGVKD. Trimming cost V 4 bases and J 8 bases; bases outside gene matches: 10.

The chain recombines TRBV11-2 with TRBJ2-1; 8 bases are shared with TRBD2. The germline CDR1 and CDR2 sequences are SGHAT and FQNNGV. The CDR3 runs 15 residues. Trimming cost V 2 bases and J 1 base; bases outside gene matches: 1. The CDR3 bases are TGTGCCAGCAGCTTAACGGGAGGGTCCTACAATGAGCAGTTCTTC. It specifies CASSLTGGSYNEQFF.

This chain connects TRBV7-9 to TRBJ2-2, with 10 bases matching TRBD2. Germline V gives CDR1 SEHNR, CDR2 FQNEAQ (reference sequence). The CDR3 runs 17 residues. Trimming removed 2 bases from V and 6 bases from J; junction bases left unmatched: 9. The CDR3 DNA reads TGTGCCAGCAGCTTAAGATCCGGGACTAGCGAATCCGGGGAGCTGTTTTTT. Residues: CASSLRSGTSESGELFF.

Remarks on this clone: Being one base from a much bigger clone, this may be a read error. The same CDR3 arises from other DNA sequences in this sample as well. This chain joins TRBV3-1 (or the pseudogene TRBV3-2) and TRBJ2-7; 11 bases map to TRBD2. V was clipped by 3 bases and J by 3 bases; unmatched bases: 1. Germline CDR1 LGHDT, CDR2 YNNKEL (reference sequence). This CDR3 comprises 14 residues. The CDR3 DNA reads TGTGCCAGCAGCCAGGGGACTAGCGGCTACGAGCAGTACTTC. This sequence encodes CASSQGTSGYEQYF.

The chain is built from TRBV3-1 (or the pseudogene TRBV3-2) and TRBJ2-7; D is unclear. Looked up from germline, CDR1 is LGHDT and CDR2 is YNNKEL (reference sequence). Trimming shortened V by 0 bases and J by 3 bases, and 12 bases separated the two germline ends. CDR3 length: 15 amino acids. Written as DNA, the CDR3 is TGTGCCAGCAGCCAAGATTCCACTATAAACTACGAGCAGTACTTC. Translation gives CASSQDSTINYEQYF.

The chain combines TRBV4-3 with TRBJ1-4; tentative D call: TRBD1 (6 bases). The ends were cut back, 5 bases at V and 5 bases at J, with 21 bases in the middle. Germline CDR1 LGHNA, CDR2 YSLEER. This CDR3 is built from 17 residues. This CDR3 reads CASSEAGQASSNEKLFF. In nucleotides, the CDR3 is TGCGCCAGCAGCGAAGCGGGACAAGCCTCTTCAAATGAAAAACTGTTTTTT.

The chain links TRBV12-3 or TRBV12-4 to TRBJ2-7; 7 bases map to TRBD1. This CDR3 region has 13 residues. V shed 6 bases and J 3 bases; nucleotides not matched to a gene: 5. CDR3 bases: TGTGCCAGCAGGAAGACAGGGATCTACGAGCAGTACTTC. Residues: CASRKTGIYEQYF.

The chain employs TRBV6-2 or TRBV6-3 and TRBJ2-1; 8 bases fit TRBD1. V shed 2 bases and J 3 bases; nucleotides not matched to a gene: 6. The CDR3 contains 16 residues. CDR1 MNHEY and CDR2 SVGEGT come from the germline V gene. For the CDR3, the DNA is TGTGCCAGCAGTTACAGCGACAGGGGTAACTACAATGAGCAGTTCTTC. Translated: CASSYSDRGNYNEQFF.

This clone was detected only a few times. The chain links TRBV5-6 to TRBJ1-1; 8 bases are shared with TRBD1. The CDR3 spans 16 residues. Germline V gene lookup returns CDR1 SGHDT and CDR2 YYEEEE. J lost 2 bases, V lost 4 bases, and 10 bases had no gene match. In DNA, the CDR3 is TGTGCCAGCAGCCCGTATTGGACAGGGTTAAACACTGAAGCTTTCTTT. Its protein product is CASSPYWTGLNTEAFF.

This clone has just one count. The chain links TRBV19 to TRBJ1-5; D is possibly TRBD1 (6 bases). The CDR3 spans 14 residues. Germline CDR1 and CDR2: LNHDA and SQIVND (reference sequence). V dropped 4 bases and J dropped 5 bases, with 12 bases sitting between them. This chain's CDR3 is CASSTDRQHQPQHF. In DNA form, the CDR3 reads TGTGCCAGTAGTACCGACAGGCAACATCAGCCCCAGCATTTT.

Turning to this clone: A much larger clone lies a single base off, so this may be a read error. This chain uses TRBV6-2 or TRBV6-3 with TRBJ2-7; unclear D gene. V was cut by 4 bases and J by 3 bases, with 4 bases left in between. Germline V gene sequence: CDR1 MNHEY, CDR2 SVGEGT. This CDR3 spans 11 amino acids. The CDR3 DNA reads as TGTGCCAGCAGTTCCAACTACGAGCAGTACTTC. Its protein is CASSSNYEQYF.

V gene TRBV7-9 combines with J gene TRBJ2-7; D might be TRBD2 (6 bases). This CDR3 has 15 residues. V gave up 3 bases and J gave up 5 bases, with 17 bases separating them. Germline values: CDR1 SEHNR, CDR2 FQNEAQ (reference sequence). The CDR3 sequence is CASSFSSGLQNEQYF. In DNA form, the CDR3 reads TGTGCCAGCAGCTTTTCATCGGGACTTCAAAACGAGCAGTACTTC.

This clone was seen once. The chain employs TRBV18 and TRBJ2-7; 7 bases line up with TRBD1. Germline lookup yields CDR1 KGHSH and CDR2 LQKENI. Trimming cost V 0 bases and J 6 bases; bases outside gene matches: 8. The CDR3 spans 15 residues. CDR3 region: CASSPPTGTVGEQYF. As DNA, the CDR3 is TGTGCCAGCTCACCACCGACCGGGACAGTGGGCGAGCAGTACTTC.

CDR3 DNA sequence: TGTGCCAGCTCACCACCGACTTCGTCAGATACGCAGTATTTT. It translates to CASSPPTSSDTQYF. The chain is built from TRBV18 and TRBJ2-3, with D hard to call. Germline CDR1 and CDR2: KGHSH and LQKENI. V lost 0 bases to trimming and J lost 4 bases, with 8 bases between them. The CDR3 has 14 amino acids. The variable domain in full, completed from reference TRBV18 and TRBJ2-3, reads NAGVMQNPRHLVRRRGQEARLRCSPMKGHSHVYWYRQLPEEGLKFMVYLQKENIIDESGMPKERFSAEFPKEGPSILRIQQVVRGDSAAYFCASSPPTSSDTQYFGPGTRLTVL.

This clone came up a few times. The gene calls are TRBV9 and TRBJ2-5, with D unclear. Germline CDR1 reads SGDLS; CDR2 reads YYNGEE. V shed 3 bases and J shed 4 bases, with 16 bases lying between them. The CDR3 consists of 15 residues. The CDR3 region is CASSDPPERRETQYF. The DNA of the CDR3 is TGTGCCAGCAGCGACCCCCCAGAGAGGCGAGAGACCCAGTACTTC.

V gene TRBV7-9 combines with J gene TRBJ2-2; 7 positions match TRBD1. Germline CDR1 and CDR2: SEHNR and FQNEAQ (reference sequence). The CDR3 is made up of 15 amino acids. V gave up 3 bases and J gave up 4 bases; unmatched junction bases: 5. CDR3 coding DNA: TGTGCCAGCAGCTTGGGGGACAGTAGCACCGGGGAGCTGTTTTTT. Amino acids: CASSLGDSSTGELFF.

CDR3 sequence: CASSADRLQAFF. In nucleotides, the CDR3 is TGTGCCAGCAGCGCCGACAGATTACAGGCTTTCTTT. This rearrangement joins TRBV7-2 to TRBJ1-1; TRBD1 might be the D (5 bases). The ends were cut back, 5 bases at V and 11 bases at J, with 15 bases in the middle. This CDR3 spans 12 amino acids. Germline CDR1 reads SGHTA; CDR2 reads FQGNSA.

This chain links TRBV7-3 with TRBJ2-5; 12 nucleotides line up with TRBD2. Germline V gives CDR1 SGHTA, CDR2 FQGTGA. With V trimmed by 4 bases and J by 7 bases, 1 base remained unmatched. This CDR3 has 13 residues. The CDR3 nucleotides read TGTGCCAGCAGCTCTAGCGGGAGGGGGACCCAGTACTTC. This gives the protein CASSSSGRGTQYF.

The chain is built from TRBV2 and TRBJ2-7; 7 nucleotides agree with TRBD1. With 2 bases clipped from V and 6 bases from J, the junction kept 4 bases outside the gene matches. CDR1 is SNHLY, CDR2 FYNNEI, per germline. The CDR3 totals 13 residues. In DNA form, the CDR3 reads TGTGCCAGCAGTGAATTTAACAGGGGCGAGCAGTACTTC. Its translation is CASSEFNRGEQYF.